Presented here are 6 T cell receptor beta chains from one specimen sequenced in a study of a mutant IDH1 vaccine in newly diagnosed glioma (dated by TCRdb to 2020 to 2023). Libraries were made using the immunoSEQ multiplex PCR assay. The clones in this table, taken by TCRdb from immuneACCESS, are in-frame only. Not every clone is retained; where verified, under half of the shortfall comes from an unresolved V gene, and the cause of the rest is unknown. The sample yields roughly 56,000 clones; roughly 80% were counted once. The top ten hold 5% to 6.5% of the sample. The time point label corresponds to: week 47, end of study. Each vaccine dose was 300 ug of a 20-mer mutant IDH1 peptide in Montanide, given subcutaneously with topical imiquimod. The antigens for these receptors are not known. Sample: PBMCs, taken from a glioma patient whose treatment included an IDH1 peptide vaccine. The source is a man in his fifties or sixties with glioma.

This chain links TRBV15 with TRBJ1-6; 8 nucleotides line up with TRBD1. The CDR3 length is 16 residues. Trimming at V came to 0 bases and at J to 10 bases, leaving 8 bases not matched to a gene. Germline CDR1 LNHNV, CDR2 YYDKDF (reference sequence). CDR3 amino acids: CATSRDRQGAGSPLHF. The CDR3 DNA follows: TGTGCCACCAGCAGAGATAGGCAGGGGGCAGGATCACCCCTCCACTTT.

The CDR3 DNA reads as TGTGCCAGCAGCAACGAAGGCCGTAATTTGGTAGAGACCCAGTACTTC. Translated: CASSNEGRNLVETQYF. This sequence joins TRBV7-8 and TRBJ2-5; D call uncertain. Germline V gene lookup returns CDR1 SGHVS and CDR2 FQNEAQ. V shed 5 bases and J shed 4 bases, with 20 bases lying between them. The CDR3 is 16 residues long.

This clone was seen a few times. The chain joins TRBV7-2 to TRBJ1-3; TRBD1 matches 9 bases. The CDR3 length is 14 residues. The germline CDR1 and CDR2 sequences are SGHTA and FQGNSA. The junction had 5 bases not matched to a gene; V was cut back by 5 bases and J by 6 bases. In DNA, the CDR3 is TGTGCCAGCAGCCCCCGGGACAGGGCAAACACCATATATTTT. Protein: CASSPRDRANTIYF.

This clone was seen more than once but under ten times. This chain joins TRBV6-6 and TRBJ1-1; maybe TRBD1 (6 bases). Trimming pared 5 bases from V and 1 base from J, leaving 8 bases between. The CDR3 is 13 residues long. CDR1 and CDR2 (germline): MNHNY, SVGAGI (reference sequence). CDR3 nucleotide sequence: TGTGCCAGCAGTGTACAGGGGAACACTGAAGCTTTCTTT. Translation: CASSVQGNTEAFF.

This clone was seen more than once but under ten times. The gene calls are TRBV10-3 and TRBJ1-1; D not certain. Germline values: CDR1 ENHRY, CDR2 SYGVKD. This CDR3 is built from 15 residues. The V and J ends lost 0 bases and 2 bases respectively, with 10 bases between them. The CDR3 region is CAISESTKGNTEAFF. Written as DNA, the CDR3 is TGTGCCATCAGTGAGTCGACTAAAGGAAACACTGAAGCTTTCTTT.

The chain recombines TRBV5-4 with TRBJ2-5; maybe TRBD2 (7 bases). V lost 1 base and J 5 bases, leaving 12 bases between the germline ends. The germline CDR1 and CDR2 sequences are SGHNT and YYREEE (reference sequence). The CDR3 has 14 amino acids. This chain's CDR3 is CASSLWGRGETQYF. In nucleotides, the CDR3 is TGTGCCAGCAGCTTGTGGGGGCGGGGGGAGACCCAGTACTTC.